These 17 T cell receptor beta chains came from one sample sequenced in a study of technical replicates of blood from a few donors. Libraries were prepared by immunoSEQ multiplex PCR; TCRdb keeps only in-frame clonotypes and omits some of them. This table holds more than 65,000 clones, approximately 78% found once. The sequenced sample was PBMCs. The receptor set was obtained from a human donor in good health. Some clones in this sample may be carry-over from other donors' samples.

The chain combines TRBV27 with TRBJ2-1, with TRBD2 matching 11 bases. The CDR3 runs to 15 residues. Germline trimming cut 6 bases from V and 2 bases from J; bases unmatched to any gene: 3. CDR1 and CDR2 from the germline V gene are MNHEY and SMNVEV (reference sequence). The CDR3 region has the DNA TGTGCCAGCAGCTTAGCGGGGGGGCCCTACAATGAGCAGTTCTTC. As protein: CASSLAGGPYNEQFF.

This clone has just one count. The genes are TRBV7-9 and TRBJ2-5; TRBD2 agrees at 11 bases. The V gene end was trimmed by 2 bases and the J gene end by 4 bases; junction bases not matched to a gene: 6. This CDR3 region has 16 residues. CDR1 and CDR2 (germline): SEHNR, FQNEAQ (reference sequence). DNA of the CDR3: TGTGCCAGCAGCTTATTGCCTAGCGGGAGGTTAGAGACCCAGTACTTC. Translation: CASSLLPSGRLETQYF.

This clone has just a few counts. V is TRBV6-6 and J is TRBJ1-5, with D possibly TRBD1 on 6 matching bases. In germline, CDR1 is MNHNY, CDR2 SVGAGI (reference sequence). Trimming shortened V by 2 bases and J by 7 bases, and 9 bases separated the two germline ends. CDR3 length: 13 amino acids. Here the CDR3 DNA reads TGTGCCAGCAGTTACCCAGGGGCCCAGCCCCAGCATTTT. This encodes CASSYPGAQPQHF.

This clone was found a few times. The chain is built from TRBV7-2 and TRBJ2-1; TRBD2 matches 9 bases. From germline, CDR1 is SGHTA and CDR2 FQGNSA. The CDR3 runs 15 residues. The V segment lost 4 bases and the J segment 3 bases; nucleotides outside the gene matches: 4. The CDR3 nucleotides are TGTGCCAGCAGCTCGACTAGCGGAATCTACAATGAGCAGTTCTTC. Translating gives CASSSTSGIYNEQFF. Supplemented by reference TRBV7-2 and TRBJ2-1, the full variable domain reads GAGVSQSPSNKVTEKGKDVELRCDPISGHTALYWYRQSLGQGLEFLIYFQGNSAPDKSGLPSDRFSAERTGGSVSTLTIQRTQQEDSAVYLCASSSTSGIYNEQFFGPGTRLTVL.

The V and J genes are TRBV7-2 and TRBJ1-1, with D possibly matching TRBD1 (5 bases). The CDR3 is made up of 15 amino acids. V shed 2 bases and J shed 0 bases, with 10 bases lying between them. Germline CDR1 is SGHTA and CDR2 is FQGNSA. The CDR3 reads CASSLLGPMNTEAFF. CDR3 bases: TGTGCCAGCAGCTTACTGGGGCCTATGAACACTGAAGCTTTCTTT.

Regarding this clone: One end of the junction does not line up with germline, which may come from a read error. The V call is TRBV4-2, the J call TRBJ2-1; D possibly uses TRBD1 or TRBD2 (5 bases each). This CDR3 is built from 16 residues. Germline V lookup: CDR1 LGHNA, CDR2 YNFKEQ. Written as DNA, the CDR3 is TGTGCCAGCAGTCAAGGGGTAGCGATTAGGTTCAATGAGCAGTTCTTC. It yields the protein CASSQGVAIRFNEQFF.

The V call is TRBV6-5, the J call TRBJ2-1, with 12 nucleotides matching TRBD2. V lost 0 bases, J lost 9 bases, and 6 bases stayed unmatched. Germline V gene sequence: CDR1 MNHEY, CDR2 SVGAGI. The CDR3 has 16 amino acids. CDR3 bases: TGTGCCAGCAGTTACTCGGCTAGCGGGAGGGCCATTGAGCAGTTCTTC. This encodes CASSYSASGRAIEQFF.

This clone was counted only a few times. V gene TRBV5-4 combines with J gene TRBJ2-7, with 10 bases fitting TRBD2. The germline V gene has CDR1 SGHNT and CDR2 YYREEE (reference sequence). After removal of 3 bases from V and 2 bases from J, the junction contained 8 bases not matched to a gene. CDR3 size: 16 residues. CDR3 bases: TGTGCCAGCAGCTGGGTAGCGGGAGGTTCGGCCTACGAGCAGTACTTC. This gives the protein CASSWVAGGSAYEQYF.

The chain joins TRBV7-3 to TRBJ2-1, with D unclear. The V end was cut by 2 bases, the J end by 3 bases, with 14 bases between. Germline V lookup: CDR1 SGHTA, CDR2 FQGTGA. The CDR3 runs 16 residues. The CDR3 loop is CASSLFSQYSYNEQFF. For the CDR3, the DNA is TGTGCCAGCAGCTTATTCTCCCAGTACAGCTACAATGAGCAGTTCTTC.

The chain uses TRBV4-3 and TRBJ1-2, with 7 nucleotides matching TRBD1. The CDR3 length is 15 residues. The V and J ends lost 0 bases and 5 bases, in that order; junction bases with no gene match: 6. CDR1 and CDR2 (germline): LGHNA, YSLEER. Here the CDR3 DNA reads TGCGCCAGCAGCCAAGATCGGGGGACAGCGTATGGCTACACCTTC. Residues: CASSQDRGTAYGYTF.

The chain employs TRBV6-5 and TRBJ2-4; the match to TRBD2 covers 7 bases. Losses at the gene ends were 0 bases for V and 12 bases for J; bases not matched to a gene: 8. This CDR3 region has 14 residues. In germline, CDR1 is MNHEY, CDR2 SVGAGI. The CDR3 is CASSYSLGLIPQYF. CDR3 in DNA: TGTGCCAGCAGTTACTCGCTGGGACTAATTCCTCAGTACTTC.

The CDR3, as DNA: TGCGCCAGCAGGGGGGGTAGCGGGGGGAACAATGAGCAGTTCTTC. Its translation is CASRGGSGGNNEQFF. The V and J genes are TRBV4-3 and TRBJ2-1; TRBD2 aligns across 10 bases. CDR3 length equals 15 residues. V gave up 6 bases and J gave up 5 bases; unmatched junction bases: 7. Germline CDR1 is LGHNA and CDR2 is YSLEER.

The V and J genes are TRBV7-2 and TRBJ2-7, with TRBD1 as a possible D gene (5 bases). The germline gives CDR1 SGHTA, CDR2 FQGNSA. The CDR3 consists of 14 residues. Trimming cost V 1 base and J 2 bases, with 9 bases left between them. CDR3 amino acids: CASSLEVTAYEQYF. The CDR3 coding sequence is TGTGCCAGCAGCTTAGAGGTGACAGCCTACGAGCAGTACTTC.

The rearrangement joins TRBV5-4 to TRBJ1-4; no reliable D call. V lost 0 bases and J 8 bases, leaving 11 bases between the germline ends. Germline V gene data show CDR1 as SGHNT and CDR2 as YYREEE (reference sequence). The CDR3 totals 14 residues. The CDR3 sequence is CASSLAGSGEKLFF. As DNA, the CDR3 is TGTGCCAGCAGCTTGGCGGGGTCTGGCGAAAAACTGTTTTTT.

The rearrangement joins TRBV5-1 to TRBJ1-1; D might be TRBD1 (5 bases). Germline V lookup: CDR1 SGHRS, CDR2 YFSETQ. Trimming removed 0 bases from V and 0 bases from J, with 9 bases in between. The CDR3 sequence is 15 residues long. The CDR3 loop reads CASSLGGAMNTEAFF. The CDR3 coding sequence is TGCGCCAGCAGCTTGGGTGGGGCGATGAACACTGAAGCTTTCTTT.

The CDR3: CASSEGGSYGYTF. CDR3 bases: TGTGCCAGCAGTGAAGGTGGCAGCTATGGCTACACCTTC. The chain recombines TRBV6-1 with TRBJ1-2, with D uncertain. The V gene's germline CDR1 is MNHNS and CDR2 SASEGT. V was trimmed by 1 base and J by 4 bases, leaving 7 bases between them. The CDR3 covers 13 residues.

The gene calls are TRBV5-1 and TRBJ2-7; a weak D match, TRBD2 (7 bases). CDR1 and CDR2 from the germline V gene are SGHRS and YFSETQ. Trimming cost V 4 bases and J 7 bases, with 27 bases left between them. The CDR3 contains 17 residues. CDR3: CASSPTWGGQSSREQYF. The CDR3 DNA reads as TGCGCCAGCAGCCCGACCTGGGGGGGGCAGTCTTCTCGAGAGCAGTACTTC.